This T cell receptor beta chain emerged from a study of early T cells in non-severe SARS-CoV-2 infection. A few counts support this clonotype. The CDR3 loop spans 15 amino acids. V shed 4 bases, J shed 7 bases, and the junction held 9 bases outside the gene matches. Germline CDR1 and CDR2: MNHEY and SVGAGI. MiXCR was run by TCRdb on the 5' RACE reads, yielding one entry per CDR3 protein. The table records tens of thousands of distinct CDR3 sequences, more than 15% of them present only once. The sequence was obtained from an adult who was a healthcare worker with PCR-confirmed SARS-CoV-2 infection or an uninfected control (not recorded which). Sequencing used whole blood, obtained at baseline. The chain carries TRBV6-5 and TRBJ1-1, with 10 nucleotides matching TRBD1. The CDR3 is CASSSPGTGALEAFF. For the CDR3, the DNA is TGTGCCAGCAGTTCCCCCGGGACAGGGGCCCTTGAAGCTTTCTTT.